The entry that follows covers one T cell receptor (beta chain) sequence. The antigen remains unidentified. The PCR contained 60 Vbeta and 13 Jbeta primers. Sequenced by immunoSEQ multiplex PCR; TCRdb stores in-frame clones only, minus some. The sample carries 100,000 or so clones, 70% to 85% recorded once. The data derive from a study of cytomegalovirus exposure and HLA in healthy donors. Study-level results: No immune exposure information besides CMV serostatus was available. The study labeled about 160 TCR beta chains cytomegalovirus-associated. At a 0.05 false discovery rate, a later analysis found approximately 15,000 TCR beta sequences to be associated with HLA alleles.

It was healthy bone marrow donors who served as donors. CDR1 and CDR2 (germline): MNHEY, SVGAGI. Trimming pared 3 bases from V and 5 bases from J, leaving 5 bases between. This CDR3 has 11 residues. The sequenced sample consisted of PBMCs. This clonotype originated in a man between 35 and 55 years old in good health and CMV-seropositive. The V gene is TRBV6-5, the J gene TRBJ2-7; D unclear. CDR3 bases: TGTGCCAGCAGTTATGCGAACGAGCAGTACTTC. Translated: CASSYANEQYF.